Listed below are T cell receptor beta chains from one sample, sequenced in a study of human T cells and chemical hapten exposure. TCRdb fed the RACE reads into MiXCR, producing one record per CDR3 protein. The data show about 87,000 distinct CDR3 sequences, around 10% seen once. The specimen was whole blood, collected in connection with sensitization to the hapten diphenylcyclopropenone (DPC). All receptors come from a woman aged 40-49 years with alopecia areata. Some clones in this sample may be carry-over from other donors' samples. Both conserved end residues are part of each CDR3. The order of the fields is CDR3 protein, CDR3 DNA, CDR3 length, J gene, clone size, V gene, D gene. A D gene is named only where the DNA matches it firmly. Clone sizes are given selectively: once, few, many, or a class where the clone is expanded.

CASSRSLTGAYEQYF	TGTGCCAGCAGTCGGTCCTTGACAGGTGCCTACGAGCAGTACTTC	15	TRBJ2-7	few	TRBV6-5	-
CASIRAAAVYGYTF	TGTGCCAGCATCCGAGCAGCTGCGGTCTATGGCTACACCTTC	14	TRBJ1-2	many	TRBV2	-
CASSLGTGRLNTEAFF	TGTGCCAGCAGCTTGGGGACAGGGAGACTGAACACTGAAGCTTTCTTT	16	TRBJ1-1	few	TRBV7-9	TRBD1
CASSPVGGSEQYF	TGTGCCAGCAGCCCGGTCGGTGGGTCCGAGCAGTACTTC	13	TRBJ2-7	-	TRBV7-2	-
CASSLQGGTDTQYF	TGTGCCAGCAGCCTTCAAGGGGGCACAGATACGCAGTATTTT	14	TRBJ2-3	few	TRBV7-2	-
CASSLEATGGLVYFYGYTF	TGTGCCAGCAGCTTGGAAGCGACAGGGGGCCTAGTCTACTTCTATGGCTACACCTTC	19	TRBJ1-2	few	TRBV5-5	TRBD1
CASSFGVGSYEQYF	TGTGCCAGCAGCTTTGGGGTTGGGTCCTACGAGCAGTACTTC	14	TRBJ2-7	few	TRBV7-9	-
CASSVGRVGTGELFF	TGTGCCAGCAGTGTGGGAAGGGTCGGGACCGGGGAGCTGTTTTTT	15	TRBJ2-2	-	TRBV2	-
CASSLRSLAGDSYEQYF	TGTGCCAGCAGCTTAAGGAGTCTAGCGGGGGACTCCTACGAGCAGTACTTC	17	TRBJ2-7	many	TRBV7-2	TRBD2
CASTNTDTQYF	TGTGCCAGCACAAACACAGATACGCAGTATTTT	11	TRBJ2-3	few	TRBV6-2/TRBV6-3	-
CASSPRTSGKETQYF	TGTGCCAGCAGTCCAAGGACTAGCGGTAAAGAGACCCAGTACTTC	15	TRBJ2-5	many	TRBV12-3/TRBV12-4	TRBD2
CSAVSPGEQFF	TGCAGTGCTGTTTCTCCCGGGGAGCAGTTCTTC	11	TRBJ2-1	-	TRBV20-1	-
CASSQAGQGGEQYF	TGTGCCAGCAGCCAAGCGGGACAGGGAGGTGAGCAGTACTTC	14	TRBJ2-7	-	TRBV4-2	TRBD1
CASSVPGQGAFSGANVLTF	TGTGCCAGCAGCGTCCCGGGACAGGGCGCCTTCTCTGGGGCCAACGTCCTGACTTTC	19	TRBJ2-6	-	TRBV7-9	TRBD1
CASSHQGTGTTYGYTF	TGCGCCAGCAGCCACCAAGGCACCGGGACAACCTATGGCTACACCTTC	16	TRBJ1-2	-	TRBV4-3	-
CASSLVAGDKNIQYF	TGTGCCAGCAGCTTGGTGGCAGGGGACAAAAACATTCAGTACTTC	15	TRBJ2-4	-	TRBV5-5	-